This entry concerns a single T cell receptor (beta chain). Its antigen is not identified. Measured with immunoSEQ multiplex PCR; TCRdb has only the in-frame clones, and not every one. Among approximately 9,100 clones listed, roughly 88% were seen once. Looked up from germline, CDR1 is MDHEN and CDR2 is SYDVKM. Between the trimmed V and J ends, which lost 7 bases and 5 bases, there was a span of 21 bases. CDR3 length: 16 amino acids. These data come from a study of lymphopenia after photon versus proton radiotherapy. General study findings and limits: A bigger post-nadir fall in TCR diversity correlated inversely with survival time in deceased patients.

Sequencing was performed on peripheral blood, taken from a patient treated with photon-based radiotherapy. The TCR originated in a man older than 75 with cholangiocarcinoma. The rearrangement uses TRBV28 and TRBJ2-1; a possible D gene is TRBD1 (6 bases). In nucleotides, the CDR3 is TGTGCCAGCACCAACAGCATGGGGGCGAGGGACAATGAGCAGTTCTTC. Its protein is CASTNSMGARDNEQFF.